What follows are 22 T cell receptor beta chains derived from one specimen sequenced in a study of blood T cells in healthy people across ages. The second PCR ran about 7 to 12 cycles with a sample-barcoded 5' primer and J-beta primers. TCRdb used MiXCR to reprocess the 5' RACE reads, holding one entry per CDR3 protein. The profile shows 540,000 or so distinct CDR3 sequences, 40% to 50% of them singletons. Sequenced sample: blood. Receptors originate from a man at least 80 years old in good health.

J is TRBJ1-1 and V is TRBV9, with D perhaps TRBD1 (5 bases). Trimming removed 0 bases from V and 1 base from J, with 10 bases in between. Germline V lookup: CDR1 SGDLS, CDR2 YYNGEE. The CDR3 covers 15 residues. The chain's CDR3 is CASSVGGTGNTEAFF. Written as DNA, the CDR3 is TGTGCCAGCAGCGTAGGGGGGACGGGGAACACTGAAGCTTTCTTT. Full variable domain (rest looked up from reference TRBV9 and TRBJ1-1): DSGVTQTPKHLITATGQRVTLRCSPRSGDLSVYWYQQSLDQGLQFLIQYYNGEERAKGNILERFSAQQFPDLHSELNLSSLELGDSALYFCASSVGGTGNTEAFFGQGTRLTVV.

This chain uses TRBV20-1 with TRBJ1-4, with 9 bases fitting TRBD1. This CDR3 is 13 amino acids long. The germline V gene encodes CDR1 DFQATT and CDR2 SNEGSKA (reference sequence). With V trimmed by 5 bases and J by 6 bases, 4 bases remained unmatched. The CDR3 region is CSAGTGLDEKLFF. In DNA, the CDR3 is TGCAGTGCTGGGACAGGGCTGGATGAAAAACTGTTTTTT.

The rearrangement links TRBV2 to TRBJ1-2; 7 bases are a match to TRBD1. From germline, CDR1 is SNHLY and CDR2 FYNNEI. V lost 3 bases and J lost 4; bases outside the gene matches: 5. The CDR3 covers 14 residues. The CDR3 nucleotides read TGTGCCAGCAGTGAGGGAGGGGGCGGCTATGGCTACACCTTC. It codes for CASSEGGGGYGYTF.

This chain joins TRBV27 and TRBJ2-4; unclear D gene. Germline CDR1 is MNHEY and CDR2 is SMNVEV (reference sequence). The CDR3 totals 16 residues. Trimming stripped 6 bases from V and 6 bases from J, with 21 bases between. The CDR3 DNA sequence: TGTGCCAGCAGCAATACTCCGGGCCCCTCGGGAAACATTCAGTACTTC. The encoded protein is CASSNTPGPSGNIQYF.

This clonotype was seen more than once but under ten times. Just one base apart from a much larger clone, this may be a read error. This chain joins TRBV6-5 and TRBJ2-5; 8 bases are shared with TRBD2. CDR3 length: 11 residues. Germline loops: CDR1 MNHEY, CDR2 SVGAGI. V was pared by 11 bases and J by 11 bases, with 10 bases of the junction left unmatched. The CDR3 DNA reads as TGTGCCTGCGCGGGGGGCCATGAGCAGTACTTC. Amino acid sequence: CACAGGHEQYF.

The chain combines TRBV7-3 with TRBJ2-4, with 9 bases fitting TRBD1. CDR1 and CDR2 from the germline V gene are SGHTA and FQGTGA. V shed 5 bases and J 3 bases; nucleotides not matched to a gene: 5. CDR3 length: 15 amino acids. This chain's CDR3 is CASSGQGFDKNIQYF. Here the CDR3 DNA reads TGTGCCAGCAGCGGACAGGGGTTTGACAAAAACATTCAGTACTTC.

The chain is built from TRBV30 and TRBJ2-2; D might be TRBD1 (5 bases). Deletions cut 6 bases from V and 1 base from J, with 9 bases between. The CDR3 consists of 13 residues. CDR1 is GTSNPN and CDR2 is SVGIG in the germline V gene (reference sequence). The CDR3 here is CACAQGNTGELFF. In nucleotides, the CDR3 is TGTGCCTGCGCGCAGGGGAACACCGGGGAGCTGTTTTTT.

A remark on this clonotype: A much larger clone differs by one base, so this may be a read error. V is TRBV20-1 and J is TRBJ2-7; 12 bases line up with TRBD1. The germline gives CDR1 DFQATT, CDR2 SNEGSKA (reference sequence). The CDR3 is 13 amino acids. V shed 6 bases, J shed 7 bases, and the junction held 7 bases outside the gene matches. The CDR3 is CSAEGQGANEQYF. The CDR3 DNA sequence: TGCAGTGCCGAGGGACAGGGGGCAAATGAGCAGTACTTC.

This chain joins TRBV5-1 and TRBJ2-1; D is ambiguous. Germline loops: CDR1 SGHRS, CDR2 YFSETQ. CDR3 length: 15 residues. Trimming stripped 4 bases from V and 3 bases from J, with 14 bases between. The CDR3, as DNA: TGCGCCAGCAGCCAACTGACGGCGAACTACAATGAGCAGTTCTTC. It encodes CASSQLTANYNEQFF.

Comments on this clonotype: One end of the junction does not line up with germline, which may come from a read error. The chain links TRBV20-1 to TRBJ2-1; D possibly uses TRBD1 or TRBD2 (5 bases each). CDR3 length: 14 amino acids. CDR1 is DFQATT, CDR2 SNEGSKA, per germline (reference sequence). CDR3 bases: TGCAATGCTAGTCGGGTGGGCTGGGGGAATGAGCAGTTCTTC. It yields the protein CNASRVGWGNEQFF.

V gene TRBV20-1 combines with J gene TRBJ1-2; a weak D match, TRBD1 (6 bases). V was pared by 6 bases and J by 4 bases, with 9 bases between. Germline V gene data show CDR1 as DFQATT and CDR2 as SNEGSKA (reference sequence). CDR3 length equals 11 residues. CDR3 bases: TGCAGTGCAAGGGGGGTCTATGGCTACACCTTC. Its protein product is CSARGVYGYTF.

This clonotype was counted a few times. The chain employs TRBV4-1 and TRBJ1-1; D ambiguous. The CDR3 covers 19 residues. V was pared by 0 bases and J by 1 base, with 21 bases between. CDR1 is MGHRA and CDR2 is YSYEKL in the germline V gene. CDR3 bases: TGCGCCAGCAGCCAAGACGGCAGAAAGTGGGCCAAGGCGAACACTGAAGCTTTCTTT. Amino acids: CASSQDGRKWAKANTEAFF.

This clonotype occurred once. The chain uses TRBV29-1 and TRBJ2-7, with D maybe TRBD1 (6 bases). The CDR3 contains 15 residues. Looked up from germline, CDR1 is SQVTM and CDR2 is ANQGSEA. Trimming left V 7 bases short and J 0 bases short, with 19 bases between. CDR3 region: CSALIDRPPSYEQYF. CDR3 nucleotides: TGCAGCGCCCTGATCGACAGGCCCCCCTCCTACGAGCAGTACTTC.

The chain combines TRBV12-3 or TRBV12-4 with TRBJ1-2, with D uncertain. Trimming took 7 bases from V and 4 from J, leaving 7 bases between them. This CDR3 contains 11 residues. The CDR3 coding sequence is TGTGCCAGCACAGATAGCTATGGCTACACCTTC. Protein product: CASTDSYGYTF.

Here the CDR3 DNA reads TGCGCCAGCAGCGCGCAAGGGACAGGACCCACAGATACGCAGTATTTT. The encoded protein is CASSAQGTGPTDTQYF. The chain carries TRBV5-1 and TRBJ2-3, with 8 nucleotides matching TRBD1. Trimming at V came to 4 bases and at J to 2 bases, leaving 9 bases not matched to a gene. The CDR3 extends over 16 amino acids. Germline loops: CDR1 SGHRS, CDR2 YFSETQ. Using reference TRBV5-1 and TRBJ2-3 for the parts outside the CDR3, the full variable domain is KAGVTQTPRYLIKTRGQQVTLSCSPISGHRSVSWYQQTPGQGLQFLFEYFSETQRNKGNFPGRFSGRQFSNSRSEMNVSTLELGDSALYLCASSAQGTGPTDTQYFGPGTRLTVL.

V usage is TRBV20-1 and J usage is TRBJ1-4, with D maybe TRBD1 (5 bases). CDR3 length equals 16 residues. Germline loops: CDR1 DFQATT, CDR2 SNEGSKA (reference sequence). V lost 5 bases to trimming and J lost 5 bases, with 21 bases between them. CDR3 DNA: TGCAGTGCTGGGGGGGTGAGAGGCGGTAGAAATGAAAAACTGTTTTTT. This gives the protein CSAGGVRGGRNEKLFF.

This clonotype turned up a few times. The chain combines TRBV20-1 with TRBJ2-7, with D unresolved. CDR1 is DFQATT, CDR2 SNEGSKA, per germline (reference sequence). The CDR3 is 11 residues long. Trimming stripped 6 bases from V and 0 bases from J, with 6 bases between. CDR3 in amino acids: CSAVSSYEQYF. The CDR3 DNA follows: TGCAGTGCGGTTAGCTCCTACGAGCAGTACTTC.

V and J are TRBV4-3 and TRBJ1-2, with unresolved D. This CDR3 comprises 11 residues. The germline V gene encodes CDR1 LGHNA and CDR2 YSLEER. The V end lost 0 bases, the J end lost 8 bases, and 4 bases lay between the germline ends. This CDR3 is CASSQDRGYTF. CDR3 sequence (DNA): TGCGCCAGCAGCCAAGATCGAGGCTACACCTTC.

J is TRBJ2-3 and V is TRBV5-1; TRBD2 might be the D (5 bases). This CDR3 region has 15 residues. The V gene lost 5 bases and the J gene lost 4 bases, with 17 bases spanning the gap. Germline CDR1 SGHRS, CDR2 YFSETQ. The CDR3 reads CASSPPDSGADTQYF. The CDR3, as DNA: TGCGCCAGCAGTCCGCCGGACTCTGGGGCAGATACGCAGTATTTT.

This clonotype has a count of ten or more. The rearrangement links TRBV6-6 to TRBJ2-3; D may be TRBD1 (5 bases). The CDR3 loop spans 12 amino acids. Trimming cost V 11 bases and J 5 bases, with 14 bases left between them. CDR1 is MNHNY and CDR2 is SVGAGI in the germline V gene (reference sequence). DNA of the CDR3: TGTGCCGGCGCAGGGTTTGGAGATACGCAGTATTTT. Amino acid sequence: CAGAGFGDTQYF.

This chain uses TRBV20-1 with TRBJ1-1, with D maybe TRBD1 (5 bases). The CDR3 is 10 residues long. Trimming took off 3 bases at V and 7 bases at J, with 6 bases between the two ends. In germline, CDR1 is DFQATT, CDR2 SNEGSKA (reference sequence). This chain's CDR3 is CSASRDEAFF. In DNA, the CDR3 is TGCAGTGCTAGCAGGGATGAAGCTTTCTTT.

The chain links TRBV6-1 to TRBJ1-2; 9 bases fit TRBD1. Germline CDR1 reads MNHNS; CDR2 reads SASEGT. Losses at the gene ends were 7 bases for V and 3 bases for J; bases not matched to a gene: 3. The CDR3 sequence is 13 residues long. The CDR3 loop reads CASNTGGDYGYTF. CDR3 in DNA: TGTGCCAGCAACACAGGGGGCGACTATGGCTACACCTTC.